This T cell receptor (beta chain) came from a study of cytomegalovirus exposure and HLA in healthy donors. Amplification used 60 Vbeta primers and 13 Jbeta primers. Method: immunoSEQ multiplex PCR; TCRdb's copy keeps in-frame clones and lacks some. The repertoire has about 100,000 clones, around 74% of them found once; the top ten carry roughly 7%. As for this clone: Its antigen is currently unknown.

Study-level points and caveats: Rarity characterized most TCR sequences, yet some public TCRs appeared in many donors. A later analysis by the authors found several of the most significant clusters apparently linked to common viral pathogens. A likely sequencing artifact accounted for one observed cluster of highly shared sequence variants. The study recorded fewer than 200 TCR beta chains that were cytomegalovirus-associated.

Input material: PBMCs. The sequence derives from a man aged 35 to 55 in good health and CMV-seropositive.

The DNA of the CDR3 is TGTGCCAGCAGTGTAGCGGGGGGTAACTACGAGCAGTACTTC. Protein sequence: CASSVAGGNYEQYF. The genes are TRBV6-1 and TRBJ2-7; 10 positions agree with TRBD2. The junction had 3 bases not matched to a gene; V was cut back by 4 bases and J by 3 bases. Looked up from germline, CDR1 is MNHNS and CDR2 is SASEGT. The length of the CDR3 is 14 residues.